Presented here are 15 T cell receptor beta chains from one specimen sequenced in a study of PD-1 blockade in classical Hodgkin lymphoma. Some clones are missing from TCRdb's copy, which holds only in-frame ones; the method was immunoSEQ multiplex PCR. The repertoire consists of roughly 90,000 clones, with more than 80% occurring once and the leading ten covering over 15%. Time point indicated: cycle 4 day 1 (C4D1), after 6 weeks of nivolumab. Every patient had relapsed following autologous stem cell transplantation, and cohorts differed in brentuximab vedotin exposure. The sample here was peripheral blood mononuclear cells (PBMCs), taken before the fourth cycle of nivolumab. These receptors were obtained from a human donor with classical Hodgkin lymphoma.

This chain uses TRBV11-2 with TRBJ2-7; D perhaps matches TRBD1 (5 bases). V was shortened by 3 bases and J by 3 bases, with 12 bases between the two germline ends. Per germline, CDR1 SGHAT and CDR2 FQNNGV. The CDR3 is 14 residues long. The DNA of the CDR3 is TGTGCCAGCAGCTTTCAGGGAAGTCACTACGAGCAGTACTTC. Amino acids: CASSFQGSHYEQYF.

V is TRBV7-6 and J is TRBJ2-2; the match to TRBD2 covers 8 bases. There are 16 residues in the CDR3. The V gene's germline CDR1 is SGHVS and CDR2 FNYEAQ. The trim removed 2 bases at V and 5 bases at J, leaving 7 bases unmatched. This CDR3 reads CASSLLGIAGTGELFF. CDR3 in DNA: TGTGCCAGCAGCTTACTCGGAATAGCGGGAACCGGGGAGCTGTTTTTT.

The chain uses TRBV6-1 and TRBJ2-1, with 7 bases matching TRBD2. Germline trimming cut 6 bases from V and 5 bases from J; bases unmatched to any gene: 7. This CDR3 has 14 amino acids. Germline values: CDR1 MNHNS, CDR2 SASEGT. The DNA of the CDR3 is TGTGCCAGCAGCCCGGGACTATCCCACAATGAGCAGTTCTTC. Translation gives CASSPGLSHNEQFF.

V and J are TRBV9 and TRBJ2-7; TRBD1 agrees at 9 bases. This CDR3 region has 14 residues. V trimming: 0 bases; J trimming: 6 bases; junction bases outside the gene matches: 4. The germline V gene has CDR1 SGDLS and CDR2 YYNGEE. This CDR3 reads CASSVGDRVGEQYF. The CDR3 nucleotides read TGTGCCAGCAGCGTAGGGGACAGGGTCGGCGAGCAGTACTTC.

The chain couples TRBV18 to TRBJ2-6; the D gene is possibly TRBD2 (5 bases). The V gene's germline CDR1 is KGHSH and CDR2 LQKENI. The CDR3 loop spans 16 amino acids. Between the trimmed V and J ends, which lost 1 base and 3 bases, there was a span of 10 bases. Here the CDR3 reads CASSPRARVGANVLTF. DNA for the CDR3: TGTGCCAGCTCACCACGGGCGAGGGTTGGGGCCAACGTCCTGACTTTC.

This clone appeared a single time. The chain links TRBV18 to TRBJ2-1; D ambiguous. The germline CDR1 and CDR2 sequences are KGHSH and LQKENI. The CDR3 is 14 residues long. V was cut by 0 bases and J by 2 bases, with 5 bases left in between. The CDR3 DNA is TGTGCCAGCTCACCACCGCCCACCTACAATGAGCAGTTCTTC. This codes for CASSPPPTYNEQFF.

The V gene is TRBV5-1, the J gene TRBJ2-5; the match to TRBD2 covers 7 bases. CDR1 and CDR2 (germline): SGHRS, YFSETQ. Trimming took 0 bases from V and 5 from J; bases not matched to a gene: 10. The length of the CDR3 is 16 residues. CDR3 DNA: TGCGCCAGCAGCTTGGCCCTGGGGAGGGCGGGCGAGACCCAGTACTTC. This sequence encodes CASSLALGRAGETQYF.

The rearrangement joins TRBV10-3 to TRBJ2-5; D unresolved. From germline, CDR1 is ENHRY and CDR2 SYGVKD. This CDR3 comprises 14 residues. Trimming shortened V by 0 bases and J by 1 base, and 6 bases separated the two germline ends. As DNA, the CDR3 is TGTGCCATCAGTGAGTCGTTAGCCCAAGAGACCCAGTACTTC. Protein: CAISESLAQETQYF.

CDR3 in DNA: TGTGCCAGCAGCCTCAGAGGTGGTGTAGCGGGAAACTACGAGCAGTACTTC. Residues: CASSLRGGVAGNYEQYF. This rearrangement joins TRBV7-2 to TRBJ2-7; the match to TRBD2 covers 8 bases. In germline, CDR1 is SGHTA, CDR2 FQGNSA. V shed 5 bases and J 3 bases; nucleotides not matched to a gene: 15. The CDR3 extends over 17 amino acids.

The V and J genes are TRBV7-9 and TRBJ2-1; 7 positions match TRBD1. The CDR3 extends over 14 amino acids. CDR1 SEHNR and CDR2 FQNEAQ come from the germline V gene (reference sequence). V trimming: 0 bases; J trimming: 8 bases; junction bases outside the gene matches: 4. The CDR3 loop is CASSLAATGYEQFF. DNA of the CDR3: TGTGCCAGCAGCTTAGCCGCGACAGGGTATGAGCAGTTCTTC.

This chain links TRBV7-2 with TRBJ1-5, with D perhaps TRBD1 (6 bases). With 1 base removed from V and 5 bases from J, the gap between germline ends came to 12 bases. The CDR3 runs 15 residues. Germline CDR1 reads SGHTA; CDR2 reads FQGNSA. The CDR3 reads CASSLGTVMYQPQHF. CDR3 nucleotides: TGTGCCAGCAGCTTAGGGACAGTTATGTATCAGCCCCAGCATTTT.

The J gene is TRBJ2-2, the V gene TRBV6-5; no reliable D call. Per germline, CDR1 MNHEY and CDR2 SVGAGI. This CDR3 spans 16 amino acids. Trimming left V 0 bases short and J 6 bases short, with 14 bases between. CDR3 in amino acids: CASSYSSARTPGELFF. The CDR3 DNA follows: TGTGCCAGCAGTTACTCGTCGGCTAGAACCCCCGGGGAGCTGTTTTTT.

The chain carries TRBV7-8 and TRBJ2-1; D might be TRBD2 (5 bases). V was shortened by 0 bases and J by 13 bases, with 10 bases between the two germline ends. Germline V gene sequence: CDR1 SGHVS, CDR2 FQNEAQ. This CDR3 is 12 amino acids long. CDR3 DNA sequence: TGTGCCAGCAGCTTAGCTACCGGGGTTCAGTTCTTC. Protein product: CASSLATGVQFF.

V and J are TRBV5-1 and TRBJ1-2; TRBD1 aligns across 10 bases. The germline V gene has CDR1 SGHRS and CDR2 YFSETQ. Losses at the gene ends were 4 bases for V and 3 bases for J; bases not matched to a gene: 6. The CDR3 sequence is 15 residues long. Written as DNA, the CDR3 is TGCGCCAGCAGCCTTGGACAGGGGGATCACTATGGCTACACCTTC. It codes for CASSLGQGDHYGYTF.

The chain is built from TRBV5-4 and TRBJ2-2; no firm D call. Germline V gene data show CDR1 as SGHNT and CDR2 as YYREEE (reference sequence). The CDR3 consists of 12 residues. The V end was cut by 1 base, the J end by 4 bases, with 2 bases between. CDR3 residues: CASSLLTGELFF. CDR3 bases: TGTGCCAGCAGCTTGCTCACCGGGGAGCTGTTTTTT.